Sequencing of this T cell receptor beta chain was carried out in a study of blood T cell repertoires in COVID-19. The wider study: Sources were T cells, B-cell-depleted T cells, or PBMCs; the material itself was cDNA or gDNA.

The CDR3 runs 17 residues. Germline values: CDR1 SGDLS, CDR2 YYNGEE. V lost 3 bases and J lost 0; bases outside the gene matches: 8. Assay used: immunoSEQ multiplex PCR; TCRdb lists only in-frame clones, some missing. The sample yields some 150,000 clones, roughly four fifths seen once. The chain carries TRBV9 and TRBJ2-2; TRBD2 aligns across 7 bases. Sequencing was carried out using peripheral blood. The source of this sequence is a human donor with acute or convalescent COVID-19. The donor label of this sample is uncertain. The CDR3 region is CASSGWGGNSNTGELFF. CDR3 DNA sequence: TGTGCCAGCAGCGGCTGGGGGGGGAACTCGAACACCGGGGAGCTGTTTTTT.